This T cell receptor (beta chain) comes out of a study of molecular identifiers for immune sequencing clone quantification. Overall study findings and caveats: Effector cells kept over 98% of their molecules in clones above 20 RNA copies, while naive cells kept under 1% there.

Listed TCR primers and previously described methods were used for bulk TCR libraries. TCRdb used MiXCR to reprocess the PCR reads, holding one entry per CDR3 protein. The data show about 640,000 distinct CDR3 sequences, about 20% seen once. Input for naive CD8 libraries was roughly 17,000 to 1,000,000 sorted cells; the RNA fraction used was 10%, 30% or 50%. The authors gated naive CD8 T cells as CD8+CD4-CCR7+CD45RA+ for sorting. The V gene lost 7 bases and the J gene lost 2 bases, with 15 bases spanning the gap. This CDR3 region has 15 residues. CDR1 and CDR2 (germline): MNHEY, SVGEGT. Turning to this clonotype: Its antigen is not identified.

The chain is built from TRBV6-2 or TRBV6-3 and TRBJ1-5, with no clear D. The sample consisted of naive CD8+ T cells from blood, with Jurkat cell RNA spiked in. The subset: FACS-sorted CD8+CD4-CCR7+CD45RA+ naive T cells. The receptor comes from a human donor in good health. Some libraries in this study had Jurkat cell RNA spiked in. The CDR3 sequence is CASTPVGTGNQPQHF. DNA of the CDR3: TGTGCCAGCACCCCGGTAGGTACAGGCAATCAGCCCCAGCATTTT.